This section outlines one TCR beta chain sequence together with its context. Its antigen is not known. The Oncomine TCR Beta short-read assay sequenced DNA from cultured CD4+ T cells. From CD4+ T cells that had been cultured, genomic DNA was extracted. TCRdb re-analysed the PCR reads in MiXCR, keeping a single row per CDR3 protein. Among 5,900 or so distinct CDR3 sequences, 32% were seen once, and the ten largest hold 10% to 12%. The data were obtained in a study of vaccination and CD4 T cells after COVID-19. Treatment described: roughly 10-day PBMC culture with coronavirus spike peptide pools or control peptides (ViraFEST assay). Following expansion of antigen-specific T cells with peptide pools, ViraFEST then sequenced TCRs. CDR1 and CDR2 (germline): SGHTA, FQGTGA. V gave up 5 bases and J gave up 6 bases; unmatched junction bases: 4. The CDR3 length is 13 residues.

The sequence was obtained from a human donor who had recovered from COVID-19. This sequence joins TRBV7-3 and TRBJ1-1; 9 nucleotides match TRBD1. The sample in question was CD4+ T cells from blood, cultured in vitro, obtained after SARS-CoV-2 vaccination. CDR3 loop: CASSVQGASEAFF. DNA for the CDR3: TGTGCCAGCAGCGTACAGGGGGCCTCTGAAGCTTTCTTT.